The next 20 T cell receptor beta chains were all read from a single sample in a study of response to subunit inactivated influenza vaccine (dated by TCRdb to 2016 to 2018). Library construction relied on RT-PCR. The instrument was an Illumina HiSeq 2500. Using fastp trimming at Q25 and MiXCR clonotype assembly, TCRdb reanalyzed the public sequencing data and kept in-frame beta chains. One record per CDR3 amino acid sequence lists the most common genes and DNA. This sample holds roughly 760,000 distinct CDR3 sequences; 21% were observed only once. The ten largest clones take up 10% to 13% of the sample. Sequencing was performed on PBMCs from blood, taken approximately 5 days after vaccination. These receptor sequences come from a man between 45 and 60 years old who received an inactivated influenza vaccine. Donor details come from another sample of the same person, matched by shared clones.

The rearrangement joins TRBV4-2 to TRBJ2-3; possibly TRBD2 for D (6 bases). V was trimmed by 4 bases and J by 2 bases, leaving 22 bases between them. Looked up from germline, CDR1 is LGHNA and CDR2 is YNFKEQ. This CDR3 comprises 18 residues. The CDR3 bases are TGTGCCAGCAGCCTCAATCCAAGGCAGGGAGGTACCACAGATACGCAGTATTTT. Amino acid sequence: CASSLNPRQGGTTDTQYF.

This clonotype was counted between two and nine times. The rearrangement joins TRBV5-1 to TRBJ2-7; D might be TRBD1 (6 bases). CDR3 length equals 14 residues. Germline-derived CDR1 and CDR2 are SGHRS and YFSETQ. V lost 5 bases, J lost 2 bases, and 14 bases lay in between. Here the CDR3 DNA reads TGCGCCAGCAGATGGTTGACAGGCGCCTACGAGCAGTACTTC. It encodes CASRWLTGAYEQYF.

The rearrangement joins TRBV5-1 to TRBJ1-1; TRBD1 might be the D (5 bases). Looked up from germline, CDR1 is SGHRS and CDR2 is YFSETQ. Trimming pared 3 bases from V and 1 base from J, leaving 13 bases between. The CDR3 is 15 residues long. The CDR3 DNA is TGCGCCAGCAGCTCCCGGGACGGACAGAACACTGAAGCTTTCTTT. It codes for CASSSRDGQNTEAFF.

This clonotype was counted a few times. The chain recombines TRBV7-6 with TRBJ2-7, with 9 bases aligning to TRBD1. This CDR3 is 14 amino acids long. CDR1 SGHVS and CDR2 FNYEAQ come from the germline V gene. V shed 3 bases, J shed 6 bases, and the junction held 6 bases outside the gene matches. This CDR3 reads CASSFRTGEGEQYF. The CDR3 DNA sequence: TGTGCCAGCAGCTTCAGGACAGGGGAGGGCGAGCAGTACTTC.

This chain connects TRBV7-8 to TRBJ2-1, with 9 bases matching TRBD2. Germline V gives CDR1 SGHVS, CDR2 FQNEAQ. This CDR3 region has 16 residues. The ends lost 5 bases at V and 5 bases at J; junction bases unmatched: 10. The CDR3 DNA sequence: TGTGCCAGCAGCAAAACGGGACTAGCTGGGCACAATGAGCAGTTCTTC. This translates into CASSKTGLAGHNEQFF.

The V gene is TRBV3-1, the J gene TRBJ1-2; perhaps TRBD1 as D (5 bases). This CDR3 region has 13 residues. The germline CDR1 and CDR2 sequences are LGHDT and YNNKEL (reference sequence). Trimming took off 0 bases at V and 8 bases at J, with 10 bases between the two ends. The CDR3 here is CASSQDGGVGYTF. DNA of the CDR3: TGTGCCAGCAGCCAAGATGGAGGGGTCGGCTACACCTTC.

This clonotype has more than one count but fewer than ten. The rearrangement links TRBV6-5 to TRBJ2-7; 7 nucleotides agree with TRBD1. The CDR3 is 15 amino acids. From germline, CDR1 is MNHEY and CDR2 SVGAGI. Losses at the gene ends were 4 bases for V and 0 bases for J; bases not matched to a gene: 6. The CDR3 nucleotides read TGTGCCAGCAGTTCCCCGACAGGGAGCTCCTACGAGCAGTACTTC. The encoded protein is CASSSPTGSSYEQYF.

The chain is built from TRBV4-2 and TRBJ2-1; 9 nucleotides align to TRBD2. CDR3 size: 21 residues. Germline CDR1 is LGHNA and CDR2 is YNFKEQ. The junction had 19 bases not matched to a gene; V was cut back by 1 base and J by 3 bases. In nucleotides, the CDR3 is TGTGCCAGCAGCCAAGTGTTTGAGTGGCGGGGGGGGGCACGCGTCTACAATGAGCAGTTCTTC. It translates to CASSQVFEWRGGARVYNEQFF.

V gene TRBV6-5 combines with J gene TRBJ1-1; weak D call: TRBD1 (5 bases). Germline V gene data show CDR1 as MNHEY and CDR2 as SVGAGI. The CDR3 has 12 amino acids. V was shortened by 6 bases and J by 5 bases, with 10 bases between the two germline ends. DNA of the CDR3: TGTGCCAGCAGGAAGGGGAAGACTGAAGCTTTCTTT. This codes for CASRKGKTEAFF.

The chain joins TRBV9 to TRBJ2-1, with a possible D match to TRBD2 (6 bases). The ends were cut back, 2 bases at V and 10 bases at J, with 19 bases in the middle. CDR3 length: 15 residues. Germline V gene lookup returns CDR1 SGDLS and CDR2 YYNGEE. CDR3 sequence: CASSVGSGFGNEQFF. For the CDR3, the DNA is TGTGCCAGCAGCGTCGGGAGCGGGTTCGGTAACGAGCAGTTCTTC.

This clonotype was detected only a few times. V is TRBV12-3 or TRBV12-4 and J is TRBJ1-5; D gene unclear. The germline V and J ends were trimmed by 0 bases and 1 base, with 10 bases remaining between them. CDR3 length: 16 amino acids. CDR3 DNA: TGTGCCAGCAGTTTAGCGCAAAGGGAGAGCAATCAGCCCCAGCATTTT. Translation gives CASSLAQRESNQPQHF.

Only a few counts were recorded for this clonotype. The J gene is TRBJ2-1, the V gene TRBV12-3 or TRBV12-4; TRBD2 agrees at 11 bases. V shed 8 bases, J shed 6 bases, and the junction held 12 bases outside the gene matches. CDR3 size: 16 residues. CDR3 in amino acids: CASRYGLAGGSNEQFF. The CDR3 coding sequence is TGTGCCAGCCGCTATGGGCTAGCGGGGGGTTCCAATGAGCAGTTCTTC.

The chain recombines TRBV4-3 with TRBJ2-5, with 7 bases aligning to TRBD1. Germline CDR1 is LGHNA and CDR2 is YSLEER. CDR3 length equals 14 residues. J was trimmed by 4 bases and V by 5 bases; bases with no gene match: 7. The CDR3 region has the DNA TGCGCCAGCAGCTCCCGACAGGGCGCAGAGACCCAGTACTTC. It is translated as CASSSRQGAETQYF.

The rearrangement uses TRBV20-1 and TRBJ2-7; 7 nucleotides agree with TRBD1. With V trimmed by 6 bases and J by 4 bases, 6 bases remained unmatched. CDR1 and CDR2 from the germline V gene are DFQATT and SNEGSKA (reference sequence). The CDR3 has 12 amino acids. CDR3 in DNA: TGCAGTGCCTTGGGACAGAGGTACGAGCAGTACTTC. Its translation: CSALGQRYEQYF.

V gene TRBV7-2 combines with J gene TRBJ2-5; no reliable D call. The CDR3 extends over 15 amino acids. V was cut by 5 bases and J by 4 bases, with 17 bases left in between. Germline CDR1 and CDR2: SGHTA and FQGNSA. CDR3 sequence (DNA): TGTGCCAGCAGCCTAAGTGGTGAACGGTTAGAGACCCAGTACTTC. Translation: CASSLSGERLETQYF.

This sequence joins TRBV7-8 and TRBJ2-1; 14 nucleotides agree with TRBD2. Trimming took 4 bases from V and 9 from J; bases not matched to a gene: 2. Germline CDR1 SGHVS, CDR2 FQNEAQ. The CDR3 length is 14 residues. The CDR3 is CASSWGLAGVEQFF. As DNA, the CDR3 is TGTGCCAGCAGCTGGGGACTAGCGGGGGTTGAGCAGTTCTTC.

The rearrangement joins TRBV20-1 to TRBJ2-7; the match to TRBD2 covers 9 bases. The junction had 7 bases not matched to a gene; V was cut back by 1 base and J by 3 bases. The CDR3 spans 15 residues. Germline V gene sequence: CDR1 DFQATT, CDR2 SNEGSKA (reference sequence). CDR3 residues: CSARGGLAGFYEQYF. CDR3 DNA sequence: TGCAGTGCTAGAGGAGGGCTAGCGGGGTTCTACGAGCAGTACTTC.

The sample holds a few counts of this clonotype. The V call is TRBV7-7, the J call TRBJ2-5, with 9 bases matching TRBD1. Looked up from germline, CDR1 is SSHAT and CDR2 is FNYEAQ (reference sequence). The CDR3 runs 15 residues. The V and J ends lost 5 bases and 8 bases, in that order; junction bases with no gene match: 12. For the CDR3, the DNA is TGTGCCAGCAGCCCTACGGGACAGGGTCGTGGTACCCAGTACTTC. It codes for CASSPTGQGRGTQYF.

The V gene is TRBV10-3, the J gene TRBJ1-2; D might be TRBD1 (6 bases). The CDR3 covers 14 residues. Trimming pared 10 bases from V and 4 bases from J, leaving 19 bases between. Germline V gene sequence: CDR1 ENHRY, CDR2 SYGVKD. This CDR3 reads CATTGTTTGYGYTF. The DNA for the CDR3 is TGTGCCACCACCGGGACAACCACTGGCTATGGCTACACCTTC.

The table lists this clonotype with a count of one. The CDR3 loop reads CASSKGPAGLHEQYF. The CDR3 DNA follows: TGTGCCAGCAGCAAAGGCCCAGCGGGTCTCCACGAGCAGTACTTC. The rearrangement uses TRBV21-1 and TRBJ2-7; the DNA was not used to check the table's D call, TRBD2. TRBV21-1 is a pseudogene. The CDR3 length is 15 residues.